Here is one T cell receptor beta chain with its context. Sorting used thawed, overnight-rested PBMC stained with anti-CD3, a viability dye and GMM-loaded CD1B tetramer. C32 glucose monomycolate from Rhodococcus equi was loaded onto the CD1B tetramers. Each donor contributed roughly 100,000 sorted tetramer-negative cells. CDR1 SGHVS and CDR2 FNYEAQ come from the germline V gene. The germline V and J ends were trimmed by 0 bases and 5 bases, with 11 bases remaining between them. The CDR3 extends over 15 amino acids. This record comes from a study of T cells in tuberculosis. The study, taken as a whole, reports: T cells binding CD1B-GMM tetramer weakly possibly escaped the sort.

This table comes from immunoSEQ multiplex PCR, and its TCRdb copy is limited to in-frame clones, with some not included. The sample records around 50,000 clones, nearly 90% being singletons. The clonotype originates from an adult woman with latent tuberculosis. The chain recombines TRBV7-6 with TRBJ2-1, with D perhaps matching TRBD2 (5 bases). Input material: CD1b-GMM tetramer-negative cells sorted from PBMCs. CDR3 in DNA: TGTGCCAGCAGCTTAGCCGGGGAGAGAGACAATGAGCAGTTCTTC. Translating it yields CASSLAGERDNEQFF.